This T cell receptor (beta chain) was sequenced during a study of beta chain features in type 1 diabetes. Broader study findings: Researchers reported that naive, central memory and Treg TCRB repertoires appeared more similar in patients than in healthy donors.

The whole isolated RNA underwent reverse transcription, so sequencing captured expressed TCRB transcripts. TCRdb's table, derived via immunoSEQ multiplex PCR, lists solely in-frame clones and lacks some. In the table there are about 250,000 clones, roughly an eighth of which are singletons. The germline CDR1 and CDR2 sequences are SNHLY and FYNNEI. Trimming stripped 11 bases from V and 1 base from J, with 10 bases between. The CDR3 is 12 amino acids. This clone was detected only a few times. Its antigen remains unidentified. V is TRBV2 and J is TRBJ2-3; a possible D gene is TRBD2 (6 bases). This TCR was sampled from a woman aged 40 to 49 in good health. The sample consisted of naive CD4+ T cells from blood. In nucleotides, the CDR3 is TGTGCCCAGAGGGAGGGCACAGATACGCAGTATTTT. Its protein is CAQREGTDTQYF.